The rows below give T cell receptor beta chains drawn from one sample of a study of OX40 agonist ivuxolimab in advanced cancers. The assay was immunoSEQ multiplex PCR, and TCRdb's table has in-frame clones only and misses some. The repertoire holds about 21,000 clones, with about 70% as singletons. The specimen was CD4+ or CD8+ T cells sorted from blood, collected in a trial of the OX40 agonist ivuxolimab. The receptors were gathered from an adult with an advanced solid tumor such as melanoma, head and neck, liver or kidney cancer. Each CDR3 is given with its conserved first and last residue. A D gene is named only where the DNA matches it firmly. Rows give clone size only sometimes, using once, few, many, or a class for an expanded clone.

v_gene	abundance	d_gene	j_gene	CDR3nt	CDR3aa
TRBV11-3	-	-	TRBJ2-7	TGTGCCAGCAGCTTAGGGGAGGGGGACGACTACGAGCAGTACTTC	CASSLGEGDDYEQYF
TRBV19	-	-	TRBJ2-1	TGTGCCAGTAGTATATTTGTTGGCGATGAGCAGTTCTTC	CASSIFVGDEQFF
TRBV4-3	hyperexpanded	TRBD2	TRBJ2-3	TGCGCCAGCAGCCAAGAAGGACTAGCCCTCAGCACAGATACGCAGTATTTT	CASSQEGLALSTDTQYF
TRBV11-2	-	-	TRBJ1-1	TGTGCCAGCAGCCCGGGGACGGGGAACACTGAAGCTTTCTTT	CASSPGTGNTEAFF
TRBV5-6	-	-	TRBJ2-7	TGTGCCAGCAGCTTGGAGAGGGGTACCTCCTACGAGCAGTACTTC	CASSLERGTSYEQYF
TRBV7-9	-	-	TRBJ2-7	TGTGCCAGCAGCCCTCTTGCAGGGCCCTACGAGCAGTACTTC	CASSPLAGPYEQYF
TRBV11-2	-	-	TRBJ2-5	TGTGCCAGCAGCTTAGGAGTCCTCGGGACATCCAGTGGGGCCCAGTACTTC	CASSLGVLGTSSGAQYF
TRBV19	few	TRBD2	TRBJ2-1	TGTGCCAGTACTCCATCCGGGACTAGCGGGATAAAATCAATCGCTGAGCAGTTCTTC	CASTPSGTSGIKSIAEQFF
TRBV6-5	-	-	TRBJ1-1	TGTGCCAGCACTCATACAGTGAACACTGAAGCTTTCTTT	CASTHTVNTEAFF
TRBV9	-	-	TRBJ1-1	TGTGCCAGCAGCGTAGGGGGTACGAACACTGAAGCTTTCTTT	CASSVGGTNTEAFF
TRBV27	-	TRBD1	TRBJ2-7	TGTGCCAGCAGTTTAATCAGGGGGAATACCGACGAGCAGTACTTC	CASSLIRGNTDEQYF
TRBV19	once	-	TRBJ2-2	TGTGCCAGTAGTGTCCACCAGGGTACCGGGGAGCTGTTTTTT	CASSVHQGTGELFF
TRBV9	-	TRBD1	TRBJ1-2	TGTGCCAGCAGCCCCACAGGGGGCCCAAACTATGGCTACACCTTC	CASSPTGGPNYGYTF
TRBV30	once	-	TRBJ1-2	TGTGCCTGGAGTCAGTACAGAACTAACTATGGCTACACCTTC	CAWSQYRTNYGYTF
TRBV9	few	-	TRBJ1-1	TGTGCCAGCAGCGAGACAGGTAACACTGAAGCTTTCTTT	CASSETGNTEAFF
TRBV27	-	-	TRBJ2-1	TGTGCCAGCAGTTTGCAGCGCCAGATTTCCTACAATGAGCAGTTCTTC	CASSLQRQISYNEQFF
TRBV6-1	-	TRBD2	TRBJ2-5	TGTGCCAGCAGTGTACTTCCGGGACTAGCGGGAGGGAAAGAGACCCAGTACTTC	CASSVLPGLAGGKETQYF
TRBV28	-	-	TRBJ2-1	TGTGCCAGCAGTTTTGTTGGTTTGGGAGTCTCCGAGCAGTTCTTC	CASSFVGLGVSEQFF
TRBV6-1	-	TRBD1	TRBJ1-4	TGTGCCAGCAGACCGAACGCGGGACAGCACGAAAAACTGTTTTTT	CASRPNAGQHEKLFF
TRBV4-1	-	TRBD1	TRBJ2-7	TGCGCCAGCAGCCAAGGACAGGGGAGCTACGAGCAGTACTTC	CASSQGQGSYEQYF
TRBV6-4	-	TRBD2	TRBJ2-1	TGTGCCAGCAGTGCTAGCGGGTACAATGAGCAGTTCTTC	CASSASGYNEQFF
TRBV9	-	-	TRBJ1-1	TGTGCCAGCAGCGTGTCTGCCGGCGCCACGCACACTGAAGCTTTCTTT	CASSVSAGATHTEAFF
TRBV10-2	-	TRBD1	TRBJ1-2	TGCGCCAGCACCGGGGGAGGGGGCAGTGGCTACACCTTC	CASTGGGGSGYTF
TRBV27	-	-	TRBJ2-3	TGTGCCAGCAGTTTATCCTGGGGGACAATGAGCACAGATACGCAGTATTTT	CASSLSWGTMSTDTQYF
TRBV19	once	-	TRBJ2-7	TGTGCCAGTAGTACTCCCGGGACTGAGTACGAGCAGTACTTC	CASSTPGTEYEQYF
TRBV5-4	few	TRBD1	TRBJ2-1	TGTGCCAGCAGCCGGGGACAGGGGGCCAATGAGCAGTTCTTC	CASSRGQGANEQFF
TRBV10-3	-	TRBD1	TRBJ2-3	TGTGCCATCAGTGGACCCGGGGACAGGGGTGAAACAGATACGCAGTATTTT	CAISGPGDRGETDTQYF
TRBV6-5	few	TRBD1	TRBJ1-4	TGTGCCAGCAGAACCGGGACAGCCACTAATGAAAAACTGTTTTTT	CASRTGTATNEKLFF
TRBV5-4	-	-	TRBJ2-3	TGTGCCAGCAGCTCCCGGGCCACAGTTTCTGGCACAGATACGCAGTATTTT	CASSSRATVSGTDTQYF
TRBV2	-	-	TRBJ2-7	TGTGCCAGCAGTGAGGACACCACCTACGAGCAGTACTTC	CASSEDTTYEQYF
TRBV9	-	-	TRBJ1-2	TGTGCCAGCAGGGGGCGCTTTGACGGCTACACCTTC	CASRGRFDGYTF
TRBV2	-	TRBD2	TRBJ2-1	TGTGCCAGCAGCGATGCCAGCGGGAGAACGTACAATGAGCAGTTCTTC	CASSDASGRTYNEQFF
TRBV28	-	-	TRBJ2-1	TGTGCCACCCGGACATACCGAGAGCAGTTCTTC	CATRTYREQFF
TRBV9	-	-	TRBJ1-2	TGTGCCAGCAGGGGCGGCAGGGGTTCTAACTATGGCTACACCTTC	CASRGGRGSNYGYTF
TRBV6-6	-	-	TRBJ1-6	TGTGCCAGCAGTTACTCAGACCAGGGCTATTCACCCCTCCACTTT	CASSYSDQGYSPLHF